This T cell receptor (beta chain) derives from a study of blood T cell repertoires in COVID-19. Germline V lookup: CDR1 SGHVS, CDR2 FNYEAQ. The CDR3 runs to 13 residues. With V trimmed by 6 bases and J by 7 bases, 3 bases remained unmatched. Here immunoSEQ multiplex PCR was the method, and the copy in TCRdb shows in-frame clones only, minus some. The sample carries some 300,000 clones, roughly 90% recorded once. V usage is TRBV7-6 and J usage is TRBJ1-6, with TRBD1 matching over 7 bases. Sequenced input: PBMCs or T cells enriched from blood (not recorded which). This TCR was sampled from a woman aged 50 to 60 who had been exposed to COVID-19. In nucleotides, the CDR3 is TGTGCCAGCAGTTGGGACAGAAATTCACCCCTCCACTTT. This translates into CASSWDRNSPLHF.